This T cell receptor (beta chain) was sequenced for a study of blood T cell repertoires in COVID-19. Study overall: Samples representing acute and convalescent COVID-19 were sourced from the United States, Italy and Spain. Nucleic acid was either cDNA or gDNA, and it came from T cells, B-cell-depleted T cells, or PBMCs.

The length of the CDR3 is 16 residues. CDR1 and CDR2 (germline): SGHRS, YFSETQ. V trimming: 4 bases; J trimming: 3 bases; junction bases outside the gene matches: 8. Original processing notes: The assay estimated nucleated cells by amplifying reference gene primers. The protocol was immunoSEQ multiplex PCR, while the TCRdb copy is restricted to in-frame clones and leaves out a portion. V, J and clone size were drawn from that table, and D and trimming were deduced from the DNA. Of 100,000 or so clones listed, roughly 80% are singletons. The chain carries TRBV5-1 and TRBJ2-1; 9 bases match TRBD2. Material for sequencing was peripheral blood. This TCR came from an elderly woman with acute or convalescent COVID-19. This CDR3 reads CASSEQAGGLYNEQFF. CDR3 coding DNA: TGCGCCAGCAGCGAGCAAGCGGGAGGTCTCTACAATGAGCAGTTCTTC.